The rows below give T cell receptor beta chains drawn from one sample of a study of T cell changes during pregnancy in multiple sclerosis. Profiled with immunoSEQ multiplex PCR; TCRdb holds only in-frame clones, not every one. This table holds about 70,000 clones, 80% to 95% found once. The material sequenced was CD4+ T cells from peripheral blood mononuclear cells, taken after pregnancy. The receptors derive from a female donor with multiple sclerosis, enrolled in a pregnancy study. CDR3s include the opening cysteine and the closing phenylalanine or tryptophan. A D gene is named only where the DNA matches it firmly.

V gene	D gene	J gene	CDR3 DNA	CDR3 protein
TRBV14	NA	TRBJ1-4	TGTGCCAGCAGCCAGACAGCAACTAATGAAAAACTGTTTTTT	CASSQTATNEKLFF
TRBV6-6	NA	TRBJ2-1	TGTGCCAGCAGGGCTAGCTCCTACAATGAGCAGTTCTTC	CASRASSYNEQFF
TRBV5-4	NA	TRBJ2-7	TGTGCCAGCAGCTTGGGAAACTTAGAGCAGTACTTC	CASSLGNLEQYF
TRBV7-2	NA	TRBJ2-7	TGTGCCAGCAGCGTGCCAGGTTATGGGTTCTCCTCCTACGAGCAGTACTTC	CASSVPGYGFSSYEQYF
TRBV5-1	TRBD1	TRBJ2-2	TGCGCCAGCAGCTCCCTTGGACAGGACGCCGGGGAGCTGTTTTTT	CASSSLGQDAGELFF
TRBV14	TRBD2	TRBJ2-5	TGTGCCAGCAGCCAAGATCGACTAGCGGGAGGATTGATCCCACAAGAGACCCAGTACTTC	CASSQDRLAGGLIPQETQYF
TRBV7-3	NA	TRBJ1-1	TGTGCCAGCAGCTTAACTGCAGGGGCCACTGAAGCTTTCTTT	CASSLTAGATEAFF
TRBV6-1	TRBD2	TRBJ2-1	TGTGCCAGCAGTGAAGAAATAGCGGGGGGGCGGAATGAGCAGTTCTTC	CASSEEIAGGRNEQFF
TRBV6-5	TRBD1	TRBJ1-3	TGTGCCAGCAGGGGGACAGGGCCTGGAAACACCATATATTTT	CASRGTGPGNTIYF
TRBV19	NA	TRBJ2-5	TGTGCCAGTACCTCTAGACACCAAGAGACCCAGTACTTC	CASTSRHQETQYF